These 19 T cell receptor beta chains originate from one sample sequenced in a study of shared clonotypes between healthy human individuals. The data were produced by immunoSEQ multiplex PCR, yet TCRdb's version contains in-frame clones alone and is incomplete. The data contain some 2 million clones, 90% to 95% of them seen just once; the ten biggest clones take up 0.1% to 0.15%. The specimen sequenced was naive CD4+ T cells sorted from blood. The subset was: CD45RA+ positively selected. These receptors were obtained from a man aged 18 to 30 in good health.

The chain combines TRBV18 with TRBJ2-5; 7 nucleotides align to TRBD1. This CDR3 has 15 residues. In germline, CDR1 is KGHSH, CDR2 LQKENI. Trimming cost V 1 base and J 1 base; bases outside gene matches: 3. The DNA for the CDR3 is TGTGCCAGCTCACCACTACAGGGGACCCAAGAGACCCAGTACTTC. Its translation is CASSPLQGTQETQYF.

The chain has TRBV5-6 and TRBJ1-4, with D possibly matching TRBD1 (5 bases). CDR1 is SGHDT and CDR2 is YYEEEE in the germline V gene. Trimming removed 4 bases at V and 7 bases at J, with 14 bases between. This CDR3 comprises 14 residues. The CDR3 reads CASSHKDRTEKLFF. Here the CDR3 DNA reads TGTGCCAGCAGCCATAAAGACAGAACTGAAAAACTGTTTTTT.

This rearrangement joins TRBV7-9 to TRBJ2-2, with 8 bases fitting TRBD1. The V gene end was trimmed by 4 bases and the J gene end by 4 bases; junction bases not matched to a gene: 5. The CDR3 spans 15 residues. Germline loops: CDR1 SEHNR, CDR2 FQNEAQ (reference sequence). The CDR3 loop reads CASSSNTGGTGELFF. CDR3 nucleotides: TGTGCCAGCAGCTCCAATACAGGGGGCACCGGGGAGCTGTTTTTT.

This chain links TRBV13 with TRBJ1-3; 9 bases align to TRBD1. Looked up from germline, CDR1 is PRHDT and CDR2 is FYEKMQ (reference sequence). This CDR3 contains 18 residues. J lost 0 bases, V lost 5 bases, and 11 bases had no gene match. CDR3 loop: CASSLSKGQGYSGNTIYF. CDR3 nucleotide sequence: TGTGCCAGCAGCCTAAGTAAGGGACAGGGCTACTCTGGAAACACCATATATTTT.

CDR3 sequence: CASRAAGSYEQYF. As DNA, the CDR3 is TGTGCCAGCAGGGCGGCGGGGTCCTACGAGCAGTACTTC. The rearrangement links TRBV2 to TRBJ2-7; TRBD2 might be the D (6 bases). Looked up from germline, CDR1 is SNHLY and CDR2 is FYNNEI. This CDR3 is 13 amino acids long. The V and J ends lost 6 bases and 1 base respectively, with 10 bases between them.

As DNA, the CDR3 is TGTGCCAGTAGTATTATCGGGAGTGAGCAGTTCTTC. It codes for CASSIIGSEQFF. This chain joins TRBV19 and TRBJ2-1; TRBD2 is a possible D gene (6 bases). V was cut by 3 bases and J by 9 bases, with 9 bases left in between. CDR3 size: 12 residues. Germline CDR1 and CDR2: LNHDA and SQIVND (reference sequence). The variable domain in full, completed from reference TRBV19 and TRBJ2-1, reads DGGITQSPKYLFRKEGQNVTLSCEQNLNHDAMYWYRQDPGQGLRLIYYSQIVNDFQKGDIAEGYSVSREKKESFPLTVTSAQKNPTAFYLCASSIIGSEQFFGPGTRLTVL.

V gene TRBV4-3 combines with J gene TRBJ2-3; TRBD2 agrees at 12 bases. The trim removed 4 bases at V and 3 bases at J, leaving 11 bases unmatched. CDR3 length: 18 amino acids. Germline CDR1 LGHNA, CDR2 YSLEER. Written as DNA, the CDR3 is TGCGCCAGCAGCCCAGGACTAGCGGGATCGGTTGGGACAGATACGCAGTATTTT. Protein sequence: CASSPGLAGSVGTDTQYF.

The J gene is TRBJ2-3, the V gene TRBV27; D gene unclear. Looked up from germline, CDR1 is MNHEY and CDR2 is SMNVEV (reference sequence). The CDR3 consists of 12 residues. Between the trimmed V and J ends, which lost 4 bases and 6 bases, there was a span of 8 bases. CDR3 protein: CASSSGFDTQYF. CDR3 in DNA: TGTGCCAGCAGTTCCGGTTTTGATACGCAGTATTTT.

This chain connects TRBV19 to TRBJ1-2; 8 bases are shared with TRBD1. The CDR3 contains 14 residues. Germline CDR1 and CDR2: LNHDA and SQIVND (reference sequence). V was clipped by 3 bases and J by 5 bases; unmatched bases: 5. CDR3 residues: CASSIRTGTYGYTF. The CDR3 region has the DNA TGTGCCAGTAGTATCCGGACAGGGACGTATGGCTACACCTTC.

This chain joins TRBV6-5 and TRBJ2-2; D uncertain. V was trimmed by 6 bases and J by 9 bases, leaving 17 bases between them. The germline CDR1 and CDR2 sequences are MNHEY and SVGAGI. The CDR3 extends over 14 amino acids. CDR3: CASRPGPHPWELFF. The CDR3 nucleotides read TGTGCCAGCAGGCCCGGGCCCCACCCTTGGGAGCTGTTTTTT.

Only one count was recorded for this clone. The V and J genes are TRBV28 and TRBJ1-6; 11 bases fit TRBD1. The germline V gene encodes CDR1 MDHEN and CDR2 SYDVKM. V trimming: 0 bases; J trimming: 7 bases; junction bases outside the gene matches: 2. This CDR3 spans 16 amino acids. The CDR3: CASSLWGQGGNSPLHF. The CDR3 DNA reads TGTGCCAGCAGTTTATGGGGACAGGGGGGAAATTCACCCCTCCACTTT.

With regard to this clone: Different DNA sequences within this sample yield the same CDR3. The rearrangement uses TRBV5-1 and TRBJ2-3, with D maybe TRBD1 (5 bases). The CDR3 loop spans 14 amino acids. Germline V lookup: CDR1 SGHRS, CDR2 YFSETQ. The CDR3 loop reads CASSQGSSTDTQYF. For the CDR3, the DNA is TGCGCTAGCTCGCAGGGATCTAGCACAGATACGCAGTATTTT.

Here the CDR3 DNA reads TGTGCCAGCAGGACAGGGGGACTCGGCACTGAAGCTTTCTTT. This sequence encodes CASRTGGLGTEAFF. V is TRBV5-8 and J is TRBJ1-1, with 9 bases aligning to TRBD1. Germline V lookup: CDR1 SGHTS, CDR2 YDEGEE. V lost 5 bases, J lost 4 bases, and 6 bases stayed unmatched. The CDR3 sequence is 14 residues long.

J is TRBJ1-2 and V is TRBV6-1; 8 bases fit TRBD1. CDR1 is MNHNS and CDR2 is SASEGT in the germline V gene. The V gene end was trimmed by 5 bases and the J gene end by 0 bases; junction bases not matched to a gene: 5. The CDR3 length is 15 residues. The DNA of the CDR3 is TGTGCCAGCAGTCTGACAGGGGAGACTAACTATGGCTACACCTTC. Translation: CASSLTGETNYGYTF.

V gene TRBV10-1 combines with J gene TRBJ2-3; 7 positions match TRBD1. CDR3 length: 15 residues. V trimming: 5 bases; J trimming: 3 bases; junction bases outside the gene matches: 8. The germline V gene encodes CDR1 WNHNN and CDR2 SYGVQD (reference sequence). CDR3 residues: CASSKQGSGTDTQYF. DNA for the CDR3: TGCGCCAGCAGTAAACAGGGGAGTGGTACAGATACGCAGTATTTT.

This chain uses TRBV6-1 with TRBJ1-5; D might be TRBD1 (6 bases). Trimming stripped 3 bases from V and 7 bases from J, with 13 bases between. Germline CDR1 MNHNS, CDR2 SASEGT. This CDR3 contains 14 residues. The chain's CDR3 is CASSDPSGVQPQHF. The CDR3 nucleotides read TGTGCCAGCAGTGACCCATCAGGGGTACAGCCCCAGCATTTT.

The CDR3 reads CASSPLAGVNSGELFF. The CDR3 DNA reads as TGTGCCAGCAGCCCTCTAGCGGGAGTGAATTCCGGGGAGCTGTTTTTT. The V gene is TRBV9, the J gene TRBJ2-2, with 10 bases matching TRBD2. The CDR3 length is 16 residues. The germline CDR1 and CDR2 sequences are SGDLS and YYNGEE. The V gene end was trimmed by 4 bases and the J gene end by 6 bases; junction bases not matched to a gene: 9.

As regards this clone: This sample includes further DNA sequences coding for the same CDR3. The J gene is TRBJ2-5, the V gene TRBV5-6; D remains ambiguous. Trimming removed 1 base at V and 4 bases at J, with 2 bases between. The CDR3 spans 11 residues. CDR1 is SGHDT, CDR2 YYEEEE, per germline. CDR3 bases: TGTGCCAGCAGCTTGAGAGAGACCCAGTACTTC. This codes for CASSLRETQYF.

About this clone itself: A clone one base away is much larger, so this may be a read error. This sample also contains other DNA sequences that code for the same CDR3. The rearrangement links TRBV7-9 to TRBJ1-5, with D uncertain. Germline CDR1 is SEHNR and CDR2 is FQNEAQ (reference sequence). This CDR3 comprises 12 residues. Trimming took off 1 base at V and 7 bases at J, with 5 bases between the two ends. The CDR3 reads CASSLVGQPQHF. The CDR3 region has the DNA TGTGCCAGCAGCTTAGTGGGGCAGCCCCAGCATTTT.